These 8 T cell receptor beta chains share one sample of origin, sequenced in a study of OX40 agonist ivuxolimab in advanced cancers. TCRdb's copy holds only in-frame clones and misses some; the assay was immunoSEQ multiplex PCR. Here the sample spans some 61,000 clones, 90% being singletons. The sequencing used CD4+ or CD8+ T cells sorted from blood, collected in a trial of the OX40 agonist ivuxolimab. These receptors were obtained from an adult with an advanced solid tumor such as melanoma, head and neck, liver or kidney cancer.

This sequence joins TRBV7-2 and TRBJ2-2, with 7 bases matching TRBD1. CDR3 length equals 14 residues. CDR1 and CDR2 (germline): SGHTA, FQGNSA. With V trimmed by 5 bases and J by 8 bases, 8 bases remained unmatched. The CDR3, as DNA: TGTGCCAGCAGCCTAAGACAGGGCTGGGGGGAGCTGTTTTTT. It specifies CASSLRQGWGELFF. Full variable domain (rest looked up from reference TRBV7-2 and TRBJ2-2): GAGVSQSPSNKVTEKGKDVELRCDPISGHTALYWYRQSLGQGLEFLIYFQGNSAPDKSGLPSDRFSAERTGGSVSTLTIQRTQQEDSAVYLCASSLRQGWGELFFGEGSRLTVL.

The chain combines TRBV4-2 with TRBJ2-2; TRBD1 or TRBD2 may be the D gene (5 bases each). Looked up from germline, CDR1 is LGHNA and CDR2 is YNFKEQ. CDR3 size: 13 residues. V shed 1 base and J shed 5 bases, with 5 bases lying between them. CDR3 residues: CASSQGGTGELFF. Here the CDR3 DNA reads TGTGCCAGCAGCCAAGGGGGGACCGGGGAGCTGTTTTTT.

The rearrangement uses TRBV28 and TRBJ2-7; 7 bases match TRBD2. The CDR3 consists of 11 residues. Germline CDR1 and CDR2: MDHEN and SYDVKM. The trim removed 8 bases at V and 2 bases at J, leaving 0 bases unmatched. CDR3 bases: TGTGCCAGCGGGAGGGCCTACGAGCAGTACTTC. It yields the protein CASGRAYEQYF.

The chain is built from TRBV5-4 and TRBJ1-2; 11 bases agree with TRBD1. This CDR3 comprises 14 residues. Germline V lookup: CDR1 SGHNT, CDR2 YYREEE (reference sequence). The J segment lost 6 bases and the V segment lost 3 bases, leaving 4 bases of the junction unmatched. The CDR3 loop is CASSSDRGRHGYTF. The CDR3 DNA reads as TGTGCCAGCAGCTCGGACAGGGGGCGTCATGGCTACACCTTC.

The chain is built from TRBV9 and TRBJ2-1; 8 bases match TRBD2. The CDR3 is 14 residues long. The ends lost 4 bases at V and 9 bases at J; junction bases unmatched: 9. The germline gives CDR1 SGDLS, CDR2 YYNGEE. CDR3 amino acids: CASSTGGRGSEQFF. DNA for the CDR3: TGTGCCAGCAGCACGGGGGGGCGAGGGAGTGAGCAGTTCTTC.

The chain uses TRBV2 and TRBJ2-1; 8 bases line up with TRBD2. CDR1 SNHLY and CDR2 FYNNEI come from the germline V gene. J lost 6 bases, V lost 3 bases, and 7 bases had no gene match. This CDR3 spans 15 amino acids. Here the CDR3 reads CASSDAVTSVNEQFF. As DNA, the CDR3 is TGTGCCAGCAGTGATGCCGTGACTAGCGTCAATGAGCAGTTCTTC.

V is TRBV18 and J is TRBJ2-7; perhaps D is TRBD1 or TRBD2 (5 bases each). Germline CDR1 is KGHSH and CDR2 is LQKENI. The V and J ends lost 3 bases and 0 bases respectively, with 6 bases between them. The CDR3 runs to 13 residues. The CDR3 spells CASSPGTSYEQYF. The CDR3 region has the DNA TGTGCCAGCTCACCGGGGACCTCCTACGAGCAGTACTTC.

The V call is TRBV7-2, the J call TRBJ2-1, with TRBD1 matching over 9 bases. The CDR3 is 12 amino acids. Germline CDR1 SGHTA, CDR2 FQGNSA. V lost 5 bases, J lost 9 bases, and 2 bases stayed unmatched. The CDR3 region is CASSRTGVEQFF. DNA for the CDR3: TGTGCCAGCAGCCGGACAGGGGTTGAGCAGTTCTTC.